This T cell receptor beta chain derives from a study of blood T cell repertoires in COVID-19. Study-wide context: The United States, Italy and Spain were the sources of the acute and convalescent COVID-19 samples. Sample material is recorded as cDNA or gDNA derived from T cells, B-cell-depleted T cells, or PBMCs.

The table came from immunoSEQ multiplex PCR; TCRdb's copy has only in-frame clones and leaves some out. The sample yields 150,000 to 200,000 clones, roughly 85% seen once. CDR1 KGHSH and CDR2 LQKENI come from the germline V gene. J gave up 14 bases and V 6 bases, and 13 bases lay outside the gene matches. CDR3 length: 14 amino acids. The chain combines TRBV18 with TRBJ1-6; 7 bases are a match to TRBD1. The clonotype originates from a human donor with acute or convalescent COVID-19. The donor label of this sample is uncertain. The sequenced sample consisted of peripheral blood. This CDR3 reads CASSPGTEVRTLHF. The CDR3 DNA reads as TGTGCCAGCTCGCCCGGGACAGAAGTTCGGACCCTCCACTTT.